This T cell receptor beta chain is from a study of identical twins. TCRdb recomputed calls from the 5' RACE reads with MiXCR, one row per CDR3 protein. The table includes around 240,000 distinct CDR3 sequences, approximately 7% detected once. With 3 bases clipped from V and 2 bases from J, the junction kept 16 bases outside the gene matches. This CDR3 is built from 19 residues. CDR1 MGHDK and CDR2 SYGVNS come from the germline V gene. This same sample was also part of a study on yellow fever vaccine responses in identical twins.

What was sequenced was memory (CD45RO+) T cells sorted from blood. The receptor was isolated from a woman under 30 in good health. This rearrangement joins TRBV25-1 to TRBJ2-1, with 7 bases fitting TRBD1. In nucleotides, the CDR3 is TGTGCCAGCAGTGACCCAACGGGGAGACAGGGCGTCCCCTACAATGAGCAGTTCTTC. Translation gives CASSDPTGRQGVPYNEQFF.